This TCR beta chain was profiled in a study of robustness of blood B and T cell sequencing (dated by TCRdb to the late 2010s). General notes on the study: The study aimed to determine how much peripheral blood is needed to reliably characterize an individual's TCRbeta and IgG repertoires. Two replicate TCRbeta cDNA libraries were prepared from one shared RNA pool from a single 10 ml draw, serving as technical replicates. In each of the nine to ten independently drawn blood samples, TCRbeta and IgG repertoires were quantified. Overall study outcomes, separate from this receptor: Pooling tubes did not increase the overlap of rare TCRbeta clonotypes, which implies that much larger blood volumes would be needed to capture rare TCRbeta clonotypes. Of the top 10,000 TCRbeta clonotypes in one technical replicate library, approximately 95% were also found in the other technical replicate library. Every single 10 ml sample contained the 1,000 most abundant TCRbeta clonotypes from the pooled draws. When 3 or 4 tubes (about 30-45 ml blood) were combined, saturation was approached in coverage of the top 10,000 TCRbeta clonotypes. One pair of TCRbeta libraries showed evidence of cross-contamination, likely from batch processing; the shared UMI-sequence pairs were removed. EDTA tubes required immediate fractionation, limiting use in multi-site collections. A full plateau was not reached by TCRbeta rarefaction curves, suggesting under-sequencing or many low-abundance clonotypes.

Library preparation used PCR. Sequenced on an Illumina MiSeq. Synthesis of cDNA relied on SMARTScribe reverse transcriptase together with a 5' template-switch oligo that added a universal priming site. A 12-nucleotide random unique molecular identifier (UMI) was carried by the template-switch oligo, and each cDNA molecule was tagged with this UMI. Chain-specific reverse primers targeted TCRbeta transcripts during reverse transcription. Leftover template-switch adapters were removed by uracil DNA glycosylase treatment, and cDNA was purified using a Qiagen MinElute kit. For the first PCR, around 23 cycles were run with KAPA HiFi HotStart ReadyMix and step-out primers, split across four 50 ul reactions. First-round PCR products were gel-purified before further amplification. Illumina Nextera adapters were added in a second 8-cycle PCR, after which libraries were purified and pooled. For each TCRbeta molecule, the UMI barcode was captured by a 50-nucleotide 5' read. As for the original processing: Reads were grouped by UMI into consensus reads using the MIGEC toolkit. Final reads were produced by merging forward and reverse consensus reads with PEAR. Identical UMI-sequence pairs found in more than one library were treated as cross-sample contamination and removed by a custom decontamination script. V(D)J assignment and CDR3 extraction were performed with MIGMAP, a wrapper around IgBLAST. TCR clonotypes were defined by identical V gene, J gene and CDR3 amino acid sequence, and CDR1 and CDR2 were left unsequenced. TCRdb took the public reads, trimmed them with fastp at Q25, ran MiXCR for clone calling and kept in-frame beta chains. A single entry per CDR3 protein holds the most common genes and DNA from its merged rows. The V and J calls follow TCRdb's processing rather than the paper's. This sample lists about 1,200 distinct CDR3 sequences; 65% to 70% were detected once. Of the sample, over 35% is held by the ten largest clones.

As concerns this clonotype: The antigen it recognizes is unknown. Base-call qualities are not available, and no considerably larger clone is one nucleotide away.

TCRbeta repertoires were quantified from mRNA rather than genomic DNA, which captures expressed receptors. Without cell sorting, buffy coat leukocytes were collected into Trizol, and RNA was extracted using the Direct-zol RNA MiniPrep Plus kit. EDTA blood tubes were centrifuged immediately at 4°C to separate plasma, buffy coat and red blood cells. V ends up 0 bases short and J 7 bases short, with an unmatched junction base count of 9. CDR3 length: 16 amino acids, cysteine to phenylalanine. Only CDR3 DNA remains: 48 bases, in frame from the first base. This sequence was found in a human donor in good health. Sequencing was performed on peripheral blood. This receptor chain uses TRBV5-3 and TRBJ1-5, with 8 junctional bases fitting TRBD1. TRBV5-3 is treated as an ORF (open reading frame) with a function not yet certain. For the CDR3, the sequence is CARSLVYRGLCQPQHF. The DNA reads as follows: TGTGCCAGAAGCTTGGTGTACAGGGGGTTGTGCCAGCCCCAGCATTTT.